This passage covers 22 T cell receptor beta chains from one sample sequenced in a study of radiation and T cells in renal cell carcinoma. Specified time point: baseline pretreatment blood. Treatment described: 15 Gy SBRT to primary tumor, nephrectomy 4 weeks later. Assay used: immunoSEQ multiplex PCR; TCRdb lists only in-frame clones, some missing. Here the sample spans 140,000 to 150,000 clones, approximately 90% being singletons. The source material was blood, sampled from a patient whose treatment included radiotherapy and nephrectomy. These receptors came from a woman aged 65 to 85 with renal cell carcinoma.

The rearrangement joins TRBV4-1 to TRBJ2-7; D is possibly TRBD2 (5 bases). The CDR3 covers 13 residues. V lost 0 bases to trimming and J lost 4 bases, with 7 bases between them. Looked up from germline, CDR1 is MGHRA and CDR2 is YSYEKL. Here the CDR3 DNA reads TGCGCCAGCAGCCAAGATTGGACTTACGAGCAGTACTTC. As protein: CASSQDWTYEQYF.

This clone was counted once. CDR3 sequence: CASSPGTSGTQYF. The CDR3 DNA reads as TGCGCCAGCAGCCCGGGGACTAGTGGGACGCAGTATTTT. The genes are TRBV5-1 and TRBJ2-3, with 8 positions matching TRBD2. Losses at the gene ends were 4 bases for V and 9 bases for J; bases not matched to a gene: 7. Germline CDR1 reads SGHRS; CDR2 reads YFSETQ. The CDR3 runs to 13 residues.

The rearrangement links TRBV7-2 to TRBJ1-1; TRBD1 aligns across 8 bases. From germline, CDR1 is SGHTA and CDR2 FQGNSA. Trimming took 8 bases from V and 4 from J; bases not matched to a gene: 3. There are 12 residues in the CDR3. The CDR3 DNA follows: TGTGCCAGCGATACAGGGGGCACTGAAGCTTTCTTT. This codes for CASDTGGTEAFF.

The chain links TRBV11-2 to TRBJ2-5; possible D gene TRBD2, 6 bases. Per germline, CDR1 SGHAT and CDR2 FQNNGV. The CDR3 has 14 residues. V lost 0 bases and J 6 bases, leaving 11 bases between the germline ends. CDR3: CASSLDPLAKTQYF. CDR3 sequence (DNA): TGTGCCAGCAGCTTAGATCCCCTAGCGAAGACCCAGTACTTC.

This clone came up once. This chain joins TRBV19 and TRBJ1-1, with TRBD1 as a possible D gene (5 bases). Trimming removed 5 bases from V and 4 bases from J, with 17 bases in between. CDR1 and CDR2 (germline): LNHDA, SQIVND (reference sequence). The CDR3 has 15 residues. The CDR3 DNA reads TGTGCCAGTAGTCCCTGGACAAGGCCCCCCACTGAAGCTTTCTTT. It yields the protein CASSPWTRPPTEAFF.

This clone came up a few times. The chain's CDR3 is CSVVGAPAEAFF. The CDR3 nucleotides are TGCAGCGTTGTCGGGGCCCCCGCTGAAGCTTTCTTT. The V gene is TRBV29-1, the J gene TRBJ1-1; D is possibly TRBD1 (5 bases). The CDR3 extends over 12 amino acids. Germline CDR1 and CDR2: SQVTM and ANQGSEA. The V end was cut by 4 bases, the J end by 6 bases, with 12 bases between.

The V call is TRBV19, the J call TRBJ1-2; unclear D gene. Germline assignment: CDR1 LNHDA and CDR2 SQIVND (reference sequence). The CDR3 runs 11 residues. Trimming took 6 bases from V and 3 from J, leaving 5 bases between them. The chain's CDR3 is CASSEDYGYTF. CDR3 nucleotides: TGTGCCAGTAGCGAGGACTATGGCTACACCTTC.

The chain uses TRBV19 and TRBJ1-4, with TRBD1 as a possible D gene (6 bases). CDR3 length: 13 amino acids. Germline V lookup: CDR1 LNHDA, CDR2 SQIVND (reference sequence). V shed 3 bases and J shed 8 bases, with 10 bases lying between them. The CDR3 spells CASSIPGVEKLFF. In DNA form, the CDR3 reads TGTGCCAGTAGTATCCCAGGGGTGGAAAAACTGTTTTTT.

The gene calls are TRBV30 and TRBJ1-1, with D uncertain. The CDR3 runs to 13 residues. The germline V gene has CDR1 GTSNPN and CDR2 SVGIG (reference sequence). Deletions cut 1 base from V and 11 bases from J, with 17 bases between. This chain's CDR3 is CAWSARPISSAFF. In nucleotides, the CDR3 is TGTGCCTGGAGTGCACGACCTATAAGTTCGGCTTTCTTT.

V and J are TRBV5-4 and TRBJ1-4, with 8 nucleotides matching TRBD1. The CDR3 spans 13 residues. V trimming: 5 bases; J trimming: 8 bases; junction bases outside the gene matches: 5. Germline CDR1 reads SGHNT; CDR2 reads YYREEE (reference sequence). CDR3 nucleotides: TGTGCCAGCAGAGACAGGGGCGGCGAAAAACTGTTTTTT. Translating gives CASRDRGGEKLFF. The full variable domain, rest sourced from reference TRBV5-4 and TRBJ1-4, is ETGVTQSPTHLIKTRGQQVTLRCSSQSGHNTVSWYQQALGQGPQFIFQYYREEENGRGNFPPRFSGLQFPNYSSELNVNALELDDSALYLCASRDRGGEKLFFGSGTQLSVL.

The V call is TRBV2, the J call TRBJ2-5; D might be TRBD1 (5 bases). The germline V gene encodes CDR1 SNHLY and CDR2 FYNNEI. CDR3 length: 17 residues. The V gene lost 0 bases and the J gene lost 4 bases, with 18 bases spanning the gap. The CDR3 DNA is TGTGCCAGCAGTGAAGCGCTTCAGGGTATTCCCCGAGAGACCCAGTACTTC. This gives the protein CASSEALQGIPRETQYF.

V gene TRBV28 combines with J gene TRBJ1-1; 7 nucleotides align to TRBD1. The V gene end was trimmed by 3 bases and the J gene end by 5 bases; junction bases not matched to a gene: 15. The CDR3 extends over 17 amino acids. Germline CDR1 and CDR2: MDHEN and SYDVKM. The CDR3 is CASSFLGGEIGSTEAFF. The CDR3 DNA follows: TGTGCCAGCAGTTTTTTAGGGGGCGAGATAGGAAGTACTGAAGCTTTCTTT.

The chain combines TRBV7-6 with TRBJ2-2; TRBD2 aligns across 7 bases. J was trimmed by 1 base and V by 5 bases; bases with no gene match: 7. The length of the CDR3 is 16 residues. Germline V gene sequence: CDR1 SGHVS, CDR2 FNYEAQ. The CDR3 coding sequence is TGTGCCAGCAGCAAAACTGGGAGGGGGAACACCGGGGAGCTGTTTTTT. It codes for CASSKTGRGNTGELFF.

The V and J genes are TRBV27 and TRBJ2-2; no clear D. V lost 2 bases to trimming and J lost 4 bases, with 8 bases between them. This CDR3 region has 14 residues. Germline assignment: CDR1 MNHEY and CDR2 SMNVEV (reference sequence). The CDR3 region is CASSLGFSTGELFF. DNA of the CDR3: TGTGCCAGCAGTTTAGGGTTTTCCACCGGGGAGCTGTTTTTT.

This chain joins TRBV6-5 and TRBJ1-4, with a tentative D call TRBD1 (6 bases). V lost 7 bases to trimming and J lost 8 bases, with 20 bases between them. Germline V CDR1 and CDR2: MNHEY, SVGAGI. This CDR3 has 15 amino acids. The CDR3 nucleotides are TGTGCCAGCAACGAGGCAGCGGGGGCTCGGGAAAAACTGTTTTTT. It yields the protein CASNEAAGAREKLFF.

This clone has more than one count but fewer than ten. The chain carries TRBV2 and TRBJ1-1; 10 positions agree with TRBD1. V was clipped by 6 bases and J by 2 bases; unmatched bases: 6. The germline gives CDR1 SNHLY, CDR2 FYNNEI. CDR3 length equals 15 residues. CDR3 residues: CASRGTGVLNTEAFF. In DNA, the CDR3 is TGTGCCAGCAGGGGGACAGGGGTATTAAACACTGAAGCTTTCTTT.

The gene calls are TRBV5-6 and TRBJ2-5; no reliable D call. Per the germline V gene, CDR1 is SGHDT and CDR2 is YYEEEE. Deletions cut 2 bases from V and 2 bases from J, with 10 bases between. The CDR3 consists of 14 residues. Here the CDR3 DNA reads TGTGCCAGCAGCTTCGGGCAGGTGCAAGAGACCCAGTACTTC. This codes for CASSFGQVQETQYF.

The CDR3 protein is CASSLAGTGGSGNTIYF. The CDR3 DNA sequence: TGTGCCAGCAGTTTAGCCGGGACAGGGGGCTCTGGAAACACCATATATTTT. This chain joins TRBV28 and TRBJ1-3; 11 positions agree with TRBD1. Losses at the gene ends were 2 bases for V and 0 bases for J; bases not matched to a gene: 3. The germline V gene encodes CDR1 MDHEN and CDR2 SYDVKM. The CDR3 consists of 17 residues.

The rearrangement joins TRBV5-6 to TRBJ2-2, with TRBD1 matching over 7 bases. The CDR3 is 17 residues long. Unmatched junction bases numbered 9, after V lost 4 bases and J lost 0 bases. From germline, CDR1 is SGHDT and CDR2 YYEEEE. In DNA, the CDR3 is TGTGCCAGCAGCGGGACAGTCACCCCAACGAACACCGGGGAGCTGTTTTTT. It yields the protein CASSGTVTPTNTGELFF.

The gene calls are TRBV5-1 and TRBJ1-3; D possibly corresponds to TRBD1 (6 bases). This CDR3 region has 15 residues. The V and J ends lost 4 bases and 0 bases respectively, with 11 bases between them. Per germline, CDR1 SGHRS and CDR2 YFSETQ. Written as DNA, the CDR3 is TGCGCCAGCAGCCCTGGACAGAACTCTGGAAACACCATATATTTT. It specifies CASSPGQNSGNTIYF.

The V call is TRBV18, the J call TRBJ1-2; D uncertain. This CDR3 region has 15 residues. Germline V gene sequence: CDR1 KGHSH, CDR2 LQKENI. Trimming stripped 0 bases from V and 2 bases from J, with 10 bases between. CDR3 nucleotide sequence: TGTGCCAGCTCACCACCCGCTCCAGCCAACTATGGCTACACCTTC. Its protein is CASSPPAPANYGYTF.

The chain joins TRBV4-2 to TRBJ2-7; D could derive from TRBD1 or TRBD2 (5 bases each). The CDR3 is 15 residues long. Trimming took 0 bases from V and 0 from J, leaving 9 bases between them. CDR1 and CDR2 from the germline V gene are LGHNA and YNFKEQ. CDR3 sequence: CASSQEPGSSYEQYF. CDR3 DNA sequence: TGTGCCAGCAGCCAAGAACCAGGGAGCTCCTACGAGCAGTACTTC.